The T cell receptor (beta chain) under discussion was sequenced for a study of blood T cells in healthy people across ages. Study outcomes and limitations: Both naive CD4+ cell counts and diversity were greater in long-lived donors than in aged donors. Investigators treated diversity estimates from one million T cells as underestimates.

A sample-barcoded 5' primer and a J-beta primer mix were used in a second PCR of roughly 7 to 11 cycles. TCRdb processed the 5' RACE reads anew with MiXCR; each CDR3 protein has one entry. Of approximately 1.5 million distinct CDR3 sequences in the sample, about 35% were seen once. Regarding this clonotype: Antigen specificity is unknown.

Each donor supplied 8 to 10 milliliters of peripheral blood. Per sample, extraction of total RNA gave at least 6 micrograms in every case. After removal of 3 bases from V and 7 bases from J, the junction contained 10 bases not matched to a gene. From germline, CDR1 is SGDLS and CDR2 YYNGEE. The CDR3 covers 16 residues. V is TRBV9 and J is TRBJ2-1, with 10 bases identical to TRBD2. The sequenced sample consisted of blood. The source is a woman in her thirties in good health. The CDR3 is CASSGPTSGAFNEQFF. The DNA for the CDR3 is TGTGCCAGCAGCGGTCCTACTAGCGGGGCCTTTAATGAGCAGTTCTTC.